This T cell receptor (beta chain) was found in a study of blood T cell repertoires in COVID-19. Study background: Sample material is recorded as cDNA or gDNA derived from T cells, B-cell-depleted T cells, or PBMCs.

V lost 2 bases to trimming and J lost 1 base, with 12 bases between them. CDR3 size: 15 residues. Germline CDR1 is SGHAT and CDR2 is FQNNGV. The study assigned cohorts using participant-reported clinical history. Only in-frame clones appear in the TCRdb table, and some are missing; sequencing was by immunoSEQ multiplex PCR. Here the sample spans 250,000 to 300,000 clones, roughly four fifths being singletons. This clone was observed a handful of times. The source is a man in his forties or fifties who had recovered from COVID-19. Source material: PBMCs or T cells enriched from blood (not recorded which). The chain employs TRBV11-2 and TRBJ2-7; perhaps TRBD2 as D (6 bases). CDR3 protein: CASSLYLGGSYEQYF. In DNA, the CDR3 is TGTGCCAGCAGCTTATATTTGGGGGGATCCTACGAGCAGTACTTC. Filled out from reference TRBV11-2 and TRBJ2-7, the complete variable domain reads EAGVAQSPRYKIIEKRQSVAFWCNPISGHATLYWYQQILGQGPKLLIQFQNNGVVDDSQLPKDRFSAERLKGVDSTLKIQPAKLEDSAVYLCASSLYLGGSYEQYFGPGTRLTVT.